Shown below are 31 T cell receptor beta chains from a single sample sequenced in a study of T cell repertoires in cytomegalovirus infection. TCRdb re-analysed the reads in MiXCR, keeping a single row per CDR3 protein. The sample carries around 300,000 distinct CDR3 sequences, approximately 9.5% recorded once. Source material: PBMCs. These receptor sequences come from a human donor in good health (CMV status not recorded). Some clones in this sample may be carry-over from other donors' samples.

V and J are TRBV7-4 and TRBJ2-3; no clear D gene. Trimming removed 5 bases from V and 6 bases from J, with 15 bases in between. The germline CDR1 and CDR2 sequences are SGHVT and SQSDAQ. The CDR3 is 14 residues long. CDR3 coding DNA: TGTGCCAGCAGCACGGGTCGGCCCGTGGATACGCAGTATTTT. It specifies CASSTGRPVDTQYF.

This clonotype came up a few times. CDR3 nucleotides: TGTGCCAGCAGCTCGACCGGGACAGGGGGTCAGCCCCAGCATTTT. It translates to CASSSTGTGGQPQHF. This chain joins TRBV7-2 and TRBJ1-5, with 11 bases matching TRBD1. The CDR3 contains 15 residues. V trimming: 4 bases; J trimming: 6 bases; junction bases outside the gene matches: 5. CDR1 SGHTA and CDR2 FQGNSA come from the germline V gene.

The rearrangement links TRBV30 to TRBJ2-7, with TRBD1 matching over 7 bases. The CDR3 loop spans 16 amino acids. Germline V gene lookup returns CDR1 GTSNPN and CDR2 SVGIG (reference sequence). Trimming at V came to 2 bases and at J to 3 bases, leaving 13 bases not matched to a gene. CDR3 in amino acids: CAWSRSPWTGYYEQYF. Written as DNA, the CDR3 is TGTGCCTGGAGTCGATCCCCATGGACAGGCTACTACGAGCAGTACTTC.

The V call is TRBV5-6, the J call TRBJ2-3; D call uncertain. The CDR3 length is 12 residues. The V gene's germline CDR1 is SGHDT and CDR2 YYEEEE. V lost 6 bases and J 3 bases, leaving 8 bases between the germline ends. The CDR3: CASIYSTDTQYF. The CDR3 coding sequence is TGTGCCAGCATCTACTCGACAGATACGCAGTATTTT.

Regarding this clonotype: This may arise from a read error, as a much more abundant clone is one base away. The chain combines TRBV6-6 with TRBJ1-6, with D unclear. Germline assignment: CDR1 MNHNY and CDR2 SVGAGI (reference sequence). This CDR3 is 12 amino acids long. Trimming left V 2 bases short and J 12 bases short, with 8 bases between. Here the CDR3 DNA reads TGTGCCAGCAGTTACCGGAACCTACCCCTCCACTTT. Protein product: CASSYRNLPLHF.

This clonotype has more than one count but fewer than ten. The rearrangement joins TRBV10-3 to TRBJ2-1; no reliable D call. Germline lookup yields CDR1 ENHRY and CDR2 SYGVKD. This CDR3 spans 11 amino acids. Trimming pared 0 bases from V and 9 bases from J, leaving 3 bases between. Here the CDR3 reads CAISESAEQFF. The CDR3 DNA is TGTGCCATCAGTGAGTCTGCTGAGCAGTTCTTC.

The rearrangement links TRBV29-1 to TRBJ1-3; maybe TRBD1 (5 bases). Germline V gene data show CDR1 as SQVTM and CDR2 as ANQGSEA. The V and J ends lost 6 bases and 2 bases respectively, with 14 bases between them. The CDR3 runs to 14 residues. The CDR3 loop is CSVSSGPPGNTIYF. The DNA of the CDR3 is TGCAGCGTCTCGTCAGGGCCACCTGGAAACACCATATATTTT.

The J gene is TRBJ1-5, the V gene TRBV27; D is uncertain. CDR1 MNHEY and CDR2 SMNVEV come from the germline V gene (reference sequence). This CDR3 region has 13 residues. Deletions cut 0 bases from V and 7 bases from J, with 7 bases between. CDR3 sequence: CASSLSGWQPQHF. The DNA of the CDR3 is TGTGCCAGCAGTTTATCGGGGTGGCAGCCCCAGCATTTT.

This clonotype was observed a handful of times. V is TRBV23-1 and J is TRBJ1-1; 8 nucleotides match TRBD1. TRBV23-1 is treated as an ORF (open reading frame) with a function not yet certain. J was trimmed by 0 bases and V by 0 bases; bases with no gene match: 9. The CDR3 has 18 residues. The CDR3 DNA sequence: TGCGCCAGCAGTCAATCGGACAGGGCCCCAGAAATGAACACTGAAGCTTTCTTT. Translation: CASSQSDRAPEMNTEAFF.

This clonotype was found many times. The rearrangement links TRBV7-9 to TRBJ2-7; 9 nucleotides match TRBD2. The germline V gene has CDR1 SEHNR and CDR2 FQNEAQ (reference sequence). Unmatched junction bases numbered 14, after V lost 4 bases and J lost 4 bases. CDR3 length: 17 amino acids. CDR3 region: CASSYVRGGPERYEQYF. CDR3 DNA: TGTGCCAGCAGCTATGTGCGGGGGGGTCCCGAGCGGTACGAGCAGTACTTC. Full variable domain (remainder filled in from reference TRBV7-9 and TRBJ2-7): DTGVSQNPRHKITKRGQNVTFRCDPISEHNRLYWYRQTLGQGPEFLTYFQNEAQLEKSRLLSDRFSAERPKGSFSTLEIQRTEQGDSAMYLCASSYVRGGPERYEQYFGPGTRLTVT.

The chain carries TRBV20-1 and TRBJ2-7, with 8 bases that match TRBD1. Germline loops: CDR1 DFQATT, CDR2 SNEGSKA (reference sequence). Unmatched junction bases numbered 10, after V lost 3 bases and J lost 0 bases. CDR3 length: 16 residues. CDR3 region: CSASAIDRGYSYEQYF. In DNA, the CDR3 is TGCAGTGCTAGTGCCATTGACAGGGGTTACTCCTACGAGCAGTACTTC.

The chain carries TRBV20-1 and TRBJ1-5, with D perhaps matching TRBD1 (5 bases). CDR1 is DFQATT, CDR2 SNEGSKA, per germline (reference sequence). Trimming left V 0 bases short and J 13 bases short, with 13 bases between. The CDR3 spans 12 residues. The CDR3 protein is CSARDPWEGQHF. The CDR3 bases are TGCAGTGCTAGAGATCCCTGGGAGGGGCAGCATTTT.

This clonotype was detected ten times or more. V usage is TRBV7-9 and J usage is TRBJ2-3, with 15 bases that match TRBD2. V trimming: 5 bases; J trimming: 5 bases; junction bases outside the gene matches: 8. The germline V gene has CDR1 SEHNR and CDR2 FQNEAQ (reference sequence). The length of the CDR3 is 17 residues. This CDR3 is CASSVPGLAGGLDTQYF. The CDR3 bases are TGTGCCAGCAGCGTACCGGGACTAGCGGGGGGCCTAGATACGCAGTATTTT.

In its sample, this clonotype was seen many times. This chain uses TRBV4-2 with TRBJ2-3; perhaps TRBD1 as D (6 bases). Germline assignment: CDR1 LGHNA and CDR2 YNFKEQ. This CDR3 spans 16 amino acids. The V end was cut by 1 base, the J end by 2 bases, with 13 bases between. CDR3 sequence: CASSQGEGTHTDTQYF. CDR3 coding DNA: TGTGCCAGCAGCCAAGGTGAGGGGACACACACAGATACGCAGTATTTT.

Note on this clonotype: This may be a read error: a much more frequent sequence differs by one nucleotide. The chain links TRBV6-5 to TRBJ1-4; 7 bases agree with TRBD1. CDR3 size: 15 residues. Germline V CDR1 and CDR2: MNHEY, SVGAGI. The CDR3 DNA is TGTTCCAGCAGCCAACAGACAGGGAACAAGAGAAAACTGTTTTTT. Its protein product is CSSSQQTGNKRKLFF.

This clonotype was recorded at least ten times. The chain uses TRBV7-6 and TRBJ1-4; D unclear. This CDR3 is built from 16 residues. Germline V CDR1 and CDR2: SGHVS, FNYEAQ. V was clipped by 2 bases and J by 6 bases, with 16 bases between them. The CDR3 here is CASSLQAGKAYEKLFF. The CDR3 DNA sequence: TGTGCCAGCAGCTTACAGGCAGGCAAGGCATATGAAAAACTGTTTTTT.

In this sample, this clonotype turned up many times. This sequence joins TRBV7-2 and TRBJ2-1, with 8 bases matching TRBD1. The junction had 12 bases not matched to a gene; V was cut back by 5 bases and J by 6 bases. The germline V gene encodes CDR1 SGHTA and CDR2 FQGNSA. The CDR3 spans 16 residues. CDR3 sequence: CASSLSTGAASNEQFF. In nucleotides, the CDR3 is TGTGCCAGCAGCCTATCGACAGGGGCGGCCTCCAATGAGCAGTTCTTC.

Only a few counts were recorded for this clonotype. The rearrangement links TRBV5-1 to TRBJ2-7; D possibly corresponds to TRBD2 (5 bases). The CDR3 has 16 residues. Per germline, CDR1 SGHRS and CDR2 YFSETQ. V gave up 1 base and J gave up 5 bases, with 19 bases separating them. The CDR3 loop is CASSLPPSGNVHEQYF. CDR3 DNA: TGCGCCAGCAGCTTGCCCCCGTCGGGGAACGTCCACGAGCAGTACTTC.

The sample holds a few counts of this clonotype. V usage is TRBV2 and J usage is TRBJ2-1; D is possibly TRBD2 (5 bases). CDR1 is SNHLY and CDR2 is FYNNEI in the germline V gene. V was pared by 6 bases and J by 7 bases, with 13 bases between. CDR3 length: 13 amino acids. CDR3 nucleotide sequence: TGTGCCAGCAGCCTTCTGACTACTAATGAGCAGTTCTTC. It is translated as CASSLLTTNEQFF.

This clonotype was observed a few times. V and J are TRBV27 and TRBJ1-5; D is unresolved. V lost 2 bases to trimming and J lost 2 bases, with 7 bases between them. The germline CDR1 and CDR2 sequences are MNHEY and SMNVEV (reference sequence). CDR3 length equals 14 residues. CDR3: CASSLRTGNQPQHF. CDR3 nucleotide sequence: TGTGCCAGCAGTTTAAGAACAGGCAATCAGCCCCAGCATTTT.

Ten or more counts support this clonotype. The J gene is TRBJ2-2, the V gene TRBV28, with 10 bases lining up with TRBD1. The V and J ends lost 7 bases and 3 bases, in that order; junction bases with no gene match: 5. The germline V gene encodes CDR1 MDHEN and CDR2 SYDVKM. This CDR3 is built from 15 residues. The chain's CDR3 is CASTQTGGHTGELFF. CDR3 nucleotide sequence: TGTGCCAGCACCCAGACAGGGGGCCACACCGGGGAGCTGTTTTTT.

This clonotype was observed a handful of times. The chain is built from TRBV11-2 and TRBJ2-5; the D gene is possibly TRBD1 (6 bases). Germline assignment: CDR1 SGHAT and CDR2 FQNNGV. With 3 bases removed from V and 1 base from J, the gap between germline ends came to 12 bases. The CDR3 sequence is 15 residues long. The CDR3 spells CASSLWGQLQETQYF. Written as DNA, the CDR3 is TGTGCCAGCAGCTTGTGGGGGCAGCTCCAAGAGACCCAGTACTTC.

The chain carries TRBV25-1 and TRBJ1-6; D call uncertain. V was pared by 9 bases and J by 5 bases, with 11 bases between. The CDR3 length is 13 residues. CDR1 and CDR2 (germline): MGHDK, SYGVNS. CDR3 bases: TGTGCCAGTAGGACGGGCGATAATTCACCCCTCCACTTT. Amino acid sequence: CASRTGDNSPLHF. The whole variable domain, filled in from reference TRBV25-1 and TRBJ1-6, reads EADIYQTPRYLVIGTGKKITLECSQTMGHDKMYWYQQDPGMELHLIHYSYGVNSTEKGDLSSESTVSRIRTEHFPLTLESARPSHTSQYLCASRTGDNSPLHFGNGTRLTVT.

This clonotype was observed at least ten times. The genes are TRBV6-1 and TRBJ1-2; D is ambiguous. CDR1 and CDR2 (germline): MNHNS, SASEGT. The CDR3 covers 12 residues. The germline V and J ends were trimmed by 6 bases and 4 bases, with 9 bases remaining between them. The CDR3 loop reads CASRRTGYGYTF. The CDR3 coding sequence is TGTGCCAGCAGGAGGACCGGCTATGGCTACACCTTC.

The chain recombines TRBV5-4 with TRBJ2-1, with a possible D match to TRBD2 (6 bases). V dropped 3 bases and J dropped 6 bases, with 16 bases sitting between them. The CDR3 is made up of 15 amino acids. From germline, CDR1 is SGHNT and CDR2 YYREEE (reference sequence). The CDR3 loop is CASSSNPGRANEQFF. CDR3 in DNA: TGTGCCAGCAGCTCAAACCCCGGGAGAGCCAATGAGCAGTTCTTC.

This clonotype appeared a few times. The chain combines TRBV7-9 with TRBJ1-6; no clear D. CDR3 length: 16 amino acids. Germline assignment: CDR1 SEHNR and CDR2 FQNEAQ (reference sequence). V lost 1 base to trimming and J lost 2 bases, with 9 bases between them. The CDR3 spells CASSLGGSPYNSPLHF. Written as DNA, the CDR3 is TGTGCCAGCAGCTTAGGGGGATCGCCCTATAATTCACCCCTCCACTTT.

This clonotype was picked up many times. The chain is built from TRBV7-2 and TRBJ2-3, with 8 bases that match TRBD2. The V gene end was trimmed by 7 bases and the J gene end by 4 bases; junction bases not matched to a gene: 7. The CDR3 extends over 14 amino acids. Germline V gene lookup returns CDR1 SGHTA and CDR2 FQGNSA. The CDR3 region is CASTTSGSADTQYF. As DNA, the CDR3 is TGTGCCAGCACTACTAGCGGTAGCGCAGATACGCAGTATTTT.

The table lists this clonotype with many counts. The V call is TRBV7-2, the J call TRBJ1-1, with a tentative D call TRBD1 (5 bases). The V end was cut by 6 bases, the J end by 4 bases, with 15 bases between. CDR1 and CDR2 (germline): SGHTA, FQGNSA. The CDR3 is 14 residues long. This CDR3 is CASSPGRKATEAFF. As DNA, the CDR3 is TGTGCCAGCAGTCCAGGGAGGAAGGCCACTGAAGCTTTCTTT.

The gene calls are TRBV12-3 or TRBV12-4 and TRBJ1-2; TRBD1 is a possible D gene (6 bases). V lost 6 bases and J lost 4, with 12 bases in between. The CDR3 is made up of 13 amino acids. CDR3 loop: CASSMWGAYGYTF. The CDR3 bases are TGTGCCAGCAGCATGTGGGGGGCCTATGGCTACACCTTC.

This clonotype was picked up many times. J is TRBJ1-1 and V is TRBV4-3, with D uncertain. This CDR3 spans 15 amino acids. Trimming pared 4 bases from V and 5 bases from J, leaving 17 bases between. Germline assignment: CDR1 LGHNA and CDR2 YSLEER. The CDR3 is CASSLSSVVRTEAFF. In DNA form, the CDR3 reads TGCGCCAGCAGCCTTTCGTCGGTTGTAAGGACTGAAGCTTTCTTT.

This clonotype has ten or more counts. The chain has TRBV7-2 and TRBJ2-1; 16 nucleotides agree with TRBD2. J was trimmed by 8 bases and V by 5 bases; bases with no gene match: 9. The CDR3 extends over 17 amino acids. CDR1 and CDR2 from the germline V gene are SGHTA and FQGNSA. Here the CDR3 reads CASSPGLAGGLRHEQFF. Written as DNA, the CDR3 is TGTGCCAGCAGCCCGGGACTAGCGGGGGGGCTTAGGCATGAGCAGTTCTTC.